There are a few counts of the clone carrying this T cell receptor (beta chain). Its antigen remains unidentified. The V gene's germline CDR1 is LNHNV and CDR2 YYDKDF (reference sequence). V was pared by 2 bases and J by 10 bases, with 9 bases of the junction left unmatched. CDR3 length: 16 amino acids. Since all of the isolated RNA was reverse transcribed, expressed TCRB transcripts were what got sequenced. Generated by immunoSEQ multiplex PCR, the TCRdb table keeps only in-frame clones and is missing some. There are 200,000 to 250,000 clones in the sample; 9.6% occur only once, and less than 0.035% lies in the top ten. The data are from a study of beta chain features in type 1 diabetes. Findings and limits, study-wide: Whether TCRB rearrangement is influenced by HLA type went unresolved here. Shorter templates might be favored by PCR, and equally so in patients and in controls.

The TCR was taken from a woman aged 18-29 years in good health. Sequencing input: naive CD4+ T cells from blood. J is TRBJ2-1 and V is TRBV15; 12 nucleotides align to TRBD2. The CDR3 protein is CATSRRLAGGRAEQFF. CDR3 DNA: TGTGCCACCAGCAGAAGGCTAGCGGGAGGGCGTGCGGAGCAGTTCTTC.